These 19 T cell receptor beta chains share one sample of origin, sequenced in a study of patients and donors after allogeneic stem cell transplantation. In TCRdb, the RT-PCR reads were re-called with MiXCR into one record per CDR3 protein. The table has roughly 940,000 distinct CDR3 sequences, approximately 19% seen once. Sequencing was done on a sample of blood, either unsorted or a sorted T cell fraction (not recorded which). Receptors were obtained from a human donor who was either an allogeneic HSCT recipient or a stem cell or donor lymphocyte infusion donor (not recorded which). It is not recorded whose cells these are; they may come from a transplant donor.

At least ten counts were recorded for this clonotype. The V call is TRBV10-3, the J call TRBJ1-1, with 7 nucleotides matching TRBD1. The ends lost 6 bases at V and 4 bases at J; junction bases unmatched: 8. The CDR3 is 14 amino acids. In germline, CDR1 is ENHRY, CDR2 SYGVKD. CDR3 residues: CAIREQGSGTEAFF. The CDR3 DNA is TGTGCCATCAGAGAACAGGGGTCTGGCACTGAAGCTTTCTTT.

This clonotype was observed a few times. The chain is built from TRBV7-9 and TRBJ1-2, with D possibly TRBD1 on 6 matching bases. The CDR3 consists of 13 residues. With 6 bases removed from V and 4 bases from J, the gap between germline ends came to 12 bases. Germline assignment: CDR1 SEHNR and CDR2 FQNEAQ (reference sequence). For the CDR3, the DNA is TGTGCCAGCAGTGGGGGCATAGGCTATGGCTACACCTTC. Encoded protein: CASSGGIGYGYTF.

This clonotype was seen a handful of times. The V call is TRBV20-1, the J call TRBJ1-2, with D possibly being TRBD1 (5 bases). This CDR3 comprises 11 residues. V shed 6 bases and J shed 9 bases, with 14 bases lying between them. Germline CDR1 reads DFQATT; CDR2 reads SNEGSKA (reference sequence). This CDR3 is CSAWDGPSYTF. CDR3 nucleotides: TGCAGTGCGTGGGACGGACCGAGCTACACCTTC.

The CDR3 here is CATDRGDTEAFF. The CDR3 DNA reads TGTGCCACCGACAGGGGGGACACTGAAGCTTTCTTT. The chain is built from TRBV19 and TRBJ1-1, with 9 bases that match TRBD1. J gave up 3 bases and V 10 bases, and 3 bases lay outside the gene matches. This CDR3 is 12 amino acids long. Germline V gene sequence: CDR1 LNHDA, CDR2 SQIVND (reference sequence).

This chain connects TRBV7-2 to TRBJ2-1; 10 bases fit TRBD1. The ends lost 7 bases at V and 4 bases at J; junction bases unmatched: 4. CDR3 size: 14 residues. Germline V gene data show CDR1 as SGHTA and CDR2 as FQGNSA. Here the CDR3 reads CASTPGQGYNEQFF. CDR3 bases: TGTGCCAGCACCCCGGGACAGGGGTACAATGAGCAGTTCTTC.

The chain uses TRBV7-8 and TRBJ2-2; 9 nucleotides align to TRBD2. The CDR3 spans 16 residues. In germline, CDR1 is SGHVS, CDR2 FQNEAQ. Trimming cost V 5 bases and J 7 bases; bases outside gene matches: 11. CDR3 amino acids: CASSPRSGRIHGELFF. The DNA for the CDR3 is TGTGCCAGCAGCCCCCGGAGCGGGAGGATCCACGGGGAGCTGTTTTTT.

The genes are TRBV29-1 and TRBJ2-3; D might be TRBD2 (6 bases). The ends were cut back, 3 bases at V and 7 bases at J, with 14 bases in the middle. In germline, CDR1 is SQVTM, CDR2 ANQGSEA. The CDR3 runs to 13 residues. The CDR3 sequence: CSVETSPTYTQYF. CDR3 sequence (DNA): TGCAGCGTTGAGACTAGTCCCACCTATACGCAGTATTTT.

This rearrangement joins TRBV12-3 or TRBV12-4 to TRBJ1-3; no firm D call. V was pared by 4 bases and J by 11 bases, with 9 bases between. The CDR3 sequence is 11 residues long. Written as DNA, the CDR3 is TGTGCCAGCAGTTCGTCCGAACCCATATATTTT. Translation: CASSSSEPIYF.

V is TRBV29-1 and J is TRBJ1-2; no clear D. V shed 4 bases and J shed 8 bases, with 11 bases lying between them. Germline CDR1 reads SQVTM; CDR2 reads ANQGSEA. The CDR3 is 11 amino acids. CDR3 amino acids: CSVANTYGYTF. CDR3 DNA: TGCAGCGTTGCCAACACCTACGGCTACACCTTC.

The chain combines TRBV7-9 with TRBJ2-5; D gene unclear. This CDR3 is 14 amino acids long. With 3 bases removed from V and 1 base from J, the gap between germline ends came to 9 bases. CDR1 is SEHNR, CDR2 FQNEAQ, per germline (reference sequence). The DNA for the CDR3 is TGTGCCAGCAGCTTTGATACGCTCCAAGAGACCCAGTACTTC. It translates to CASSFDTLQETQYF. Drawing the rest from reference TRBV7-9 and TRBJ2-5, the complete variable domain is DTGVSQNPRHKITKRGQNVTFRCDPISEHNRLYWYRQTLGQGPEFLTYFQNEAQLEKSRLLSDRFSAERPKGSFSTLEIQRTEQGDSAMYLCASSFDTLQETQYFGPGTRLLVL.

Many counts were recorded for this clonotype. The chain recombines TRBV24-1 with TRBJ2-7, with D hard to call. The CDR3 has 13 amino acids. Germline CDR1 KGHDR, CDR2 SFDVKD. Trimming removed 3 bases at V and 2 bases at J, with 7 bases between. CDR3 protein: CATSDPATYEQYF. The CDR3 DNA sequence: TGTGCCACCAGTGATCCGGCGACCTACGAGCAGTACTTC.

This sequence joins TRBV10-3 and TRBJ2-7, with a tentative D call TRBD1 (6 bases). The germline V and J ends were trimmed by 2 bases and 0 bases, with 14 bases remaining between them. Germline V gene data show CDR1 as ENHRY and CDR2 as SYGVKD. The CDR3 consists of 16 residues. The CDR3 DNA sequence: TGTGCCATCAGTGAGATGGACAGTTCAAACTCCTACGAGCAGTACTTC. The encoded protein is CAISEMDSSNSYEQYF.

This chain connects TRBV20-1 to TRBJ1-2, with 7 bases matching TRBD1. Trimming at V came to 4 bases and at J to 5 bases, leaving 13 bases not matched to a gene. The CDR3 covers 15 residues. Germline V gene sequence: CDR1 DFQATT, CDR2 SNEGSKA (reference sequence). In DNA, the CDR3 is TGCAGTGCTAAACAGCCGACTATACAGGGGTATGGCTACACCTTC. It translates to CSAKQPTIQGYGYTF.

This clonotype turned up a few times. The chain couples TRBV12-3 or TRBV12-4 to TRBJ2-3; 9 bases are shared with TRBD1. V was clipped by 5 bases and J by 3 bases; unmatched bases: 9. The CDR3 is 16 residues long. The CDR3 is CASSPGLGTGTDTQYF. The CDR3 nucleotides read TGTGCCAGCAGTCCTGGCCTAGGGACAGGGACAGATACGCAGTATTTT.

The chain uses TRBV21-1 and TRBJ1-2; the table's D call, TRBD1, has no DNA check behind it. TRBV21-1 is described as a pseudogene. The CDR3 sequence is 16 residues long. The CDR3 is CASTQRPGPRSYGYTF. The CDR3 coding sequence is TGTGCCAGCACCCAAAGACCGGGTCCTCGTAGCTATGGCTACACCTTC.

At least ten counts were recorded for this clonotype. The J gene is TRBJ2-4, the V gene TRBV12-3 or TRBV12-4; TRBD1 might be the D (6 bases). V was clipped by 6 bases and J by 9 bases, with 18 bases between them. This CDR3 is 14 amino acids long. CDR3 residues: CASRSQGPRAIQYF. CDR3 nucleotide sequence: TGTGCCAGCAGGTCACAGGGCCCGAGGGCCATTCAGTACTTC.

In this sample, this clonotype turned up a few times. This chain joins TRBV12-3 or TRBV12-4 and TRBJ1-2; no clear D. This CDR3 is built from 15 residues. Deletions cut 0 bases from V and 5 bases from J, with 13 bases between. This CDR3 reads CASSLALHSLYGYTF. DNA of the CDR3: TGTGCCAGCAGTTTAGCGCTTCACAGTTTATATGGCTACACCTTC.

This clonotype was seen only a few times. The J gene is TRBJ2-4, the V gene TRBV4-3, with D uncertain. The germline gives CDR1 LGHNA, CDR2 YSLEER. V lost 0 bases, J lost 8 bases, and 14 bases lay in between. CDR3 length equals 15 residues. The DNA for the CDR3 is TGCGCCAGCAGCCAAGATGTCGGCCCCGAGGACATTCAGTACTTC. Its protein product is CASSQDVGPEDIQYF.

The CDR3, as DNA: TGTGCCAGCAGCTTAGACTCACTCCTTGAAGCTTTCTTT. Translating gives CASSLDSLLEAFF. The chain links TRBV11-1 to TRBJ1-1, with D hard to call. The ends were cut back, 1 base at V and 7 bases at J, with 10 bases in the middle. Germline V gene lookup returns CDR1 SGHAT and CDR2 FQDESV (reference sequence). The CDR3 extends over 13 amino acids. Based on the CDR3 plus reference TRBV11-1 and TRBJ1-1, the full variable domain is EAEVAQSPRYKITEKSQAVAFWCDPISGHATLYWYRQILGQGPELLVQFQDESVVDDSQLPKDRFSAERLKGVDSTLKIQPAELGDSAMYLCASSLDSLLEAFFGQGTRLTVV.